The present TCR beta chain was sequenced within a study of OX40 agonist ivuxolimab in advanced cancers. Study-wide findings and caveats: Still undetermined is the antigen specificity of the expanded peripheral T cells.

Note on this clone: Its antigen remains unidentified. This same CDR3 is encoded by further DNA sequences in the sample.

Germline lookup yields CDR1 MNHEY and CDR2 SMNVEV (reference sequence). The CDR3 spans 15 residues. V was pared by 3 bases and J by 4 bases, with 10 bases between. Generated by immunoSEQ multiplex PCR, the TCRdb table keeps only in-frame clones and is missing some. The data contain about 48,000 clones, 70% to 90% of them singletons. This TCR was sampled from an adult with an advanced solid tumor such as melanoma, head and neck, liver or kidney cancer. The gene calls are TRBV27 and TRBJ1-6, with D hard to call. Sequenced material: CD4+ or CD8+ T cells sorted from blood, taken in a trial of the OX40 agonist ivuxolimab. The CDR3 sequence: CASSFTTDYNSPLHF. The CDR3 nucleotides are TGTGCCAGCAGTTTCACGACTGATTATAATTCACCCCTCCACTTT.